This is a list of T cell receptor beta chains from one sample in a study of blood T cell repertoires in COVID-19. TCRdb keeps only in-frame clones here, not all; method: immunoSEQ multiplex PCR. The data contain some 190,000 clones, around 84% of them seen just once; the ten biggest clones take up around 21%. Sequencing was carried out using peripheral blood. The receptors come from a human donor in a cohort sampled during active COVID-19. CDR3s include the opening cysteine and the closing phenylalanine or tryptophan. D genes are given only for firm matches. Clone size appears in some rows only: once, few, many, or a class for an expanded clone.

V	size	D	J	DNA	CDR3
TRBV14	.	TRBD1	TRBJ1-1	TGTGCCAGCGGCCGGGACAGGGGAGGCACTGAAGCTTTCTTT	CASGRDRGGTEAFF
TRBV5-1	once	.	TRBJ1-3	TGCGCCAGCAGCTTGATTGGAGAGATTGGGTCTGGAAACACCATATATTTT	CASSLIGEIGSGNTIYF
TRBV19	.	.	TRBJ1-1	TGTGCCAGTAATGCGGTGACTGAAGCTTTCTTT	CASNAVTEAFF
TRBV7-7	few	.	TRBJ2-5	TGTGCCAGCAGCCCTACTAGCCGGGGGGAGACCCAGTACTTC	CASSPTSRGETQYF
TRBV5-1	.	.	TRBJ1-1	TGCGCCAGCAGCTTGGCATGGGGGCCCTCCCAAGATGACACTGAAGCTTTCTTT	CASSLAWGPSQDDTEAFF
TRBV28	.	.	TRBJ2-6	TGTGCCAGCAGCCTCAGGGGCTCATACCTCTCTGGGGCCAACGTCCTGACTTTC	CASSLRGSYLSGANVLTF
TRBV2	once	.	TRBJ1-6	TGTGCCAGCCTTGGGGGGGTTTCACCCCTCCACTTT	CASLGGVSPLHF
TRBV12-3/TRBV12-4	.	.	TRBJ1-1	TGTGCCAGCAGTTTTGACAGCGACACTGAAGCTTTCTTT	CASSFDSDTEAFF
TRBV7-2	.	TRBD2	TRBJ2-5	TGTGCCAGCAGCCAAACTTTCGGACTAGGGTACCAAGAGACCCAGTACTTC	CASSQTFGLGYQETQYF
TRBV5-4	once	TRBD1	TRBJ1-1	TGTGCCAGCAGCCGACAGGGGTCCACTGAAGCTTTCTTT	CASSRQGSTEAFF
TRBV28	few	.	TRBJ2-7	TGTGCCAGCAGTGCCATACTAGCCCACCCCTACGAGCAGTACTTC	CASSAILAHPYEQYF
TRBV27	.	TRBD1	TRBJ1-6	TGTGCCAGTACAGGGGTTCCTCATTCACCCCTCCACTTT	CASTGVPHSPLHF
TRBV11-3	.	TRBD2	TRBJ2-1	TGTGCCAGCAGCTTAGCCCCTAGCGGTGAGCAGTTCTTC	CASSLAPSGEQFF
TRBV29-1	.	.	TRBJ2-6	TGCAGCGTCTCTGGGGGCGGTGGGGCCAACGTCCTGACTTTC	CSVSGGGGANVLTF